These 15 T cell receptor beta chains came from one sample sequenced in a study of blood T cell repertoires in COVID-19. Sequenced by immunoSEQ multiplex PCR; TCRdb stores in-frame clones only, minus some. The table includes a few hundred thousand clones, about nine tenths detected once. The sequencing sample was made of PBMCs or T cells enriched from blood (not recorded which). These receptors all come from a man between 18 and 35 years old who had recovered from COVID-19.

The chain recombines TRBV11-3 with TRBJ1-2; TRBD1 matches at 9 bases. Germline loops: CDR1 SGHNT, CDR2 YENEEA. This CDR3 spans 16 amino acids. Trimming removed 3 bases from V and 3 bases from J; junction bases left unmatched: 8. DNA of the CDR3: TGTGCCAGCAGCTTGACCGGGACAGGGAAGGACTATGGCTACACCTTC. This sequence encodes CASSLTGTGKDYGYTF.

The V gene is TRBV28, the J gene TRBJ2-6, with TRBD1 identical over 11 bases. Looked up from germline, CDR1 is MDHEN and CDR2 is SYDVKM. J was trimmed by 2 bases and V by 5 bases; bases with no gene match: 11. The CDR3 totals 19 residues. CDR3 in DNA: TGTGCCAGCAGTCAATACCCCTCGGGACAGGGGGCTGGGGCCAACGTCCTGACTTTC. Amino acid sequence: CASSQYPSGQGAGANVLTF.

In its sample, this clone was seen once. The chain couples TRBV7-9 to TRBJ2-7, with 8 bases that match TRBD1. CDR3 length: 15 residues. Germline V gene sequence: CDR1 SEHNR, CDR2 FQNEAQ (reference sequence). J gave up 5 bases and V 2 bases, and 8 bases lay outside the gene matches. CDR3 nucleotide sequence: TGTGCCAGCAGCTTAAAACAGGGGGTTTATGACGAGCAGTACTTC. It translates to CASSLKQGVYDEQYF.

The chain recombines TRBV27 with TRBJ1-6, with D uncertain. Trimming removed 4 bases at V and 0 bases at J, with 7 bases between. The CDR3 loop spans 15 amino acids. Germline-derived CDR1 and CDR2 are MNHEY and SMNVEV (reference sequence). Written as DNA, the CDR3 is TGTGCCAGCAGTTCCAAGAGCTCCTATAATTCACCCCTCCACTTT. Its translation is CASSSKSSYNSPLHF.

The chain combines TRBV7-6 with TRBJ1-6; the D is unclear. Trimming removed 5 bases from V and 13 bases from J, with 15 bases in between. CDR1 is SGHVS and CDR2 is FNYEAQ in the germline V gene. This CDR3 has 13 amino acids. Here the CDR3 DNA reads TGTGCCAGCAGCCGGAGTCCGACGGATCCCCTCCACTTT. This gives the protein CASSRSPTDPLHF.

This CDR3 reads CASSPGSPLAGYTF. In DNA form, the CDR3 reads TGTGCCAGCAGCCCAGGGTCCCCTCTTGCTGGCTACACCTTC. The chain recombines TRBV28 with TRBJ1-2, with D tentatively TRBD1 (5 bases). Germline V gene lookup returns CDR1 MDHEN and CDR2 SYDVKM. This CDR3 contains 14 residues. V dropped 6 bases and J dropped 7 bases, with 18 bases sitting between them.

The chain links TRBV2 to TRBJ1-4, with TRBD1 matching 7 bases. V lost 4 bases, J lost 7 bases, and 9 bases stayed unmatched. The V gene's germline CDR1 is SNHLY and CDR2 FYNNEI. This CDR3 comprises 15 residues. The CDR3 DNA reads as TGTGCCAGCAGTGCCAAGGGGGCTCAAAGTGAAAAACTGTTTTTT. Amino acids: CASSAKGAQSEKLFF.

This chain joins TRBV28 and TRBJ1-5; possibly TRBD1 for D (6 bases). This CDR3 region has 16 residues. Germline V lookup: CDR1 MDHEN, CDR2 SYDVKM. Trimming cost V 2 bases and J 3 bases, with 14 bases left between them. CDR3 protein: CASSLAPGQTNQPQHF. CDR3 DNA sequence: TGTGCCAGCAGTTTAGCTCCGGGACAAACCAATCAGCCCCAGCATTTT.

The chain links TRBV13 to TRBJ2-1; 9 bases are a match to TRBD2. The CDR3 length is 17 residues. The junction had 8 bases not matched to a gene; V was cut back by 5 bases and J by 0 bases. Germline values: CDR1 PRHDT, CDR2 FYEKMQ (reference sequence). The CDR3 sequence is CASSPRASGASYNEQFF. DNA for the CDR3: TGTGCCAGCAGCCCCCGCGCTAGCGGGGCCTCCTACAATGAGCAGTTCTTC.

This clone came up a few times. This chain links TRBV11-3 with TRBJ1-6; tentative D call: TRBD1 (5 bases). V lost 1 base and J 8 bases, leaving 9 bases between the germline ends. Germline CDR1 reads SGHNT; CDR2 reads YENEEA. The CDR3 consists of 14 residues. The CDR3 DNA reads TGTGCCAGCAGCTTAGGACAGCTCCATTCACCCCTCCACTTT. Translating gives CASSLGQLHSPLHF.

The chain employs TRBV2 and TRBJ2-5, with a tentative D call TRBD1 (6 bases). Trimming left V 5 bases short and J 2 bases short, with 9 bases between. The CDR3 spans 13 residues. Germline lookup yields CDR1 SNHLY and CDR2 FYNNEI. The CDR3 region is CASSSGQQETQYF. In nucleotides, the CDR3 is TGTGCCAGCAGTTCGGGACAACAAGAGACCCAGTACTTC.

This clone was observed a handful of times. The chain has TRBV29-1 and TRBJ1-5; possibly TRBD1 for D (5 bases). Looked up from germline, CDR1 is SQVTM and CDR2 is ANQGSEA. The length of the CDR3 is 14 residues. V shed 6 bases and J shed 3 bases, with 15 bases lying between them. For the CDR3, the DNA is TGCAGCGTCGGGGGGACGATCCCCAATCAGCCCCAGCATTTT. It encodes CSVGGTIPNQPQHF.

The chain combines TRBV10-1 with TRBJ2-7; the D gene is possibly TRBD1 (6 bases). Germline-derived CDR1 and CDR2 are WNHNN and SYGVQD (reference sequence). The CDR3 sequence is 14 residues long. The V and J ends lost 0 bases and 2 bases respectively, with 8 bases between them. The CDR3 here is CASSESRTAYEQYF. The CDR3 DNA follows: TGCGCCAGCAGTGAGTCGAGGACAGCCTACGAGCAGTACTTC.

The rearrangement uses TRBV5-1 and TRBJ2-7; 10 bases match TRBD2. This CDR3 is built from 15 residues. After removal of 2 bases from V and 3 bases from J, the junction contained 5 bases not matched to a gene. CDR1 is SGHRS and CDR2 is YFSETQ in the germline V gene. The CDR3 DNA is TGCGCCAGCAGCTTCCCCACTAGCGGGATCTACGAGCAGTACTTC. It translates to CASSFPTSGIYEQYF.

DNA for the CDR3: TGTGCCAGCAGCTATGTGGGGGCAGGCTACGAGCAGTACTTC. The encoded protein is CASSYVGAGYEQYF. The rearrangement uses TRBV7-2 and TRBJ2-7; weak D call: TRBD1 (6 bases). The CDR3 consists of 14 residues. Germline assignment: CDR1 SGHTA and CDR2 FQGNSA. V was trimmed by 4 bases and J by 3 bases, leaving 13 bases between them. Together with reference TRBV7-2 and TRBJ2-7, the CDR3 gives the full variable domain: GAGVSQSPSNKVTEKGKDVELRCDPISGHTALYWYRQSLGQGLEFLIYFQGNSAPDKSGLPSDRFSAERTGGSVSTLTIQRTQQEDSAVYLCASSYVGAGYEQYFGPGTRLTVT.